This T cell receptor beta chain comes out of a study of cytomegalovirus exposure and HLA in healthy donors. The CDR3 runs 13 residues. Germline V gene sequence: CDR1 SQVTM, CDR2 ANQGSEA. V was shortened by 7 bases and J by 2 bases, with 15 bases between the two germline ends. This PCR relied on a set of 60 Vbeta primers and 13 Jbeta primers. Produced via immunoSEQ multiplex PCR; TCRdb's table is partial and in-frame only. The repertoire has around 130,000 clones, 70% to 90% of them found once; the top ten carry about 1.5%. The clonotype was recovered from a boy aged 5-17 years in good health and CMV-seronegative. V gene TRBV29-1 combines with J gene TRBJ2-7, with D possibly matching TRBD1 (6 bases). The source material was PBMCs. The CDR3 DNA sequence: TGCAGCGCCACCGGGACACGTACCTACGAGCAGTACTTC. Translated, it gives CSATGTRTYEQYF.